The clone carrying this T cell receptor (beta chain) was recorded at least ten times. The antigen remains undetermined. These data belong to a study of CD8 T cells in ankylosing spondylitis. Broader study findings: Reports say disease-linked clones showed up significantly more in matched ankylosing spondylitis synovial fluid.

Germline CDR1 and CDR2: PRHDT and FYEKMQ (reference sequence). The V gene end was trimmed by 0 bases and the J gene end by 0 bases; junction bases not matched to a gene: 6. CDR3 length equals 18 residues. TCRdb reanalysed the 5' RACE reads using MiXCR and keeps one entry per CDR3 protein. The sample shows more than 60,000 distinct CDR3 sequences, 5.3% of them seen only once. Sequenced: blood, either unsorted or a sorted T cell fraction (not recorded which). V usage is TRBV13 and J usage is TRBJ2-7; 12 bases are shared with TRBD2. This clonotype originated in a male donor with ankylosing spondylitis or in good health (not recorded which). CDR3: CASSLGLAGGLSSYEQYF. CDR3 nucleotide sequence: TGTGCCAGCAGCTTAGGACTAGCGGGGGGCCTGAGCTCCTACGAGCAGTACTTC.